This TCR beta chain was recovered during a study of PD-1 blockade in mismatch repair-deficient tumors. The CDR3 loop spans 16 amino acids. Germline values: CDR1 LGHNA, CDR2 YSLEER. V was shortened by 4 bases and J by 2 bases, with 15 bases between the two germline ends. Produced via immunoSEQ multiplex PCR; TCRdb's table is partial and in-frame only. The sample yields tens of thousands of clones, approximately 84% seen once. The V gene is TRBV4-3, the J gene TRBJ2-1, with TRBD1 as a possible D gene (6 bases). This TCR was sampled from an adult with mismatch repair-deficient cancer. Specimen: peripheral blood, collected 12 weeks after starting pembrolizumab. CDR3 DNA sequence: TGCGCCAGCAGCCCCCGACAGGTCGGGACCTACAATGAGCAGTTCTTC. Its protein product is CASSPRQVGTYNEQFF.